The clone carrying this TCR beta chain appeared many times. What it binds is unknown. TCRdb called the 5' RACE reads again in MiXCR, with one record for every CDR3 protein. The sample consists of 81,000 or so distinct CDR3 sequences, 4.5% to 6.5% of them appearing once. The data stem from a study of neurological immune-mediated disorders. Study-level results: When the repertoires were grouped phylogenetically, those of 18 of the 34 multiple sclerosis patients came together in a single cluster of related CDR3 sequences, which points to a possible repertoire-level signature.

Trimming removed 6 bases from V and 4 bases from J; junction bases left unmatched: 13. Germline V gene lookup returns CDR1 MGHRA and CDR2 YSYEKL. The CDR3 sequence is 16 residues long. Material for sequencing was PBMCs. The gene calls are TRBV4-1 and TRBJ2-5; 8 nucleotides line up with TRBD2. The sequence derives from a woman aged 25 to 39 with multiple sclerosis. CDR3 sequence: CASSTSPRGDPETQYF. CDR3 sequence (DNA): TGCGCCAGCAGTACAAGTCCGCGGGGGGACCCAGAGACCCAGTACTTC.